This T cell receptor (beta chain) was obtained from a study of blood T cells in healthy people across ages. Primed by a sample-barcoded 5' primer and a J-beta primer mix, a second PCR proceeded for about 6 to 11 cycles. TCRdb called the 5' RACE reads again in MiXCR, with one record for every CDR3 protein. The table records about 1.4 million distinct CDR3 sequences, 45% to 70% of them present only once. Sequenced sample: blood. This clonotype was sampled from a man between 18 and 29 years old in good health.

The CDR3 spells CAKPGQGNYEQYF. In DNA, the CDR3 is TGTGCCAAACCGGGACAGGGTAACTACGAGCAGTACTTC. The chain has TRBV27 and TRBJ2-7; the match to TRBD1 covers 9 bases. V lost 10 bases, J lost 3 bases, and 7 bases stayed unmatched. CDR1 and CDR2 from the germline V gene are MNHEY and SMNVEV (reference sequence). The CDR3 has 13 residues.